The 15 T cell receptor beta chains reported below all come from one sample, sequenced in a study of T cell responses to AZD1222 COVID-19 vaccine. The data were produced by immunoSEQ multiplex PCR, yet TCRdb's version contains in-frame clones alone and is incomplete. The table includes 120,000 or so clones, less than 95% detected once. Sequenced here: peripheral blood, sampled on day 0 of AZD1222 vaccination. These TCRs come from an adult in good health.

DNA for the CDR3: TGTGCCAGCAGCCAACTCTACGGACAGGGTTTAAACACTGAAGCTTTCTTT. Translating it yields CASSQLYGQGLNTEAFF. The gene calls are TRBV3-1 (or the pseudogene TRBV3-2) and TRBJ1-1; TRBD1 matches 8 bases. The CDR3 length is 17 residues. The junction had 10 bases not matched to a gene; V was cut back by 2 bases and J by 2 bases. Germline CDR1 and CDR2: LGHDT and YNNKEL (reference sequence).

The rearrangement uses TRBV30 and TRBJ1-1; D is possibly TRBD1 (5 bases). Trimming stripped 1 base from V and 5 bases from J, with 11 bases between. The CDR3 spans 13 residues. Germline V gives CDR1 GTSNPN, CDR2 SVGIG (reference sequence). CDR3 coding DNA: TGTGCCTGGAGTGCCTTTGAGGGGACTGAAGCTTTCTTT. Residues: CAWSAFEGTEAFF.

The rearrangement links TRBV12-3 or TRBV12-4 to TRBJ1-2; D perhaps matches TRBD1 (5 bases). V lost 3 bases and J 3 bases, leaving 8 bases between the germline ends. The CDR3 has 13 amino acids. The CDR3 region has the DNA TGTGCCAGCAGTTTTGGGGGAGACTATGGCTACACCTTC. This codes for CASSFGGDYGYTF.

The V and J genes are TRBV28 and TRBJ1-5; D not resolved. Looked up from germline, CDR1 is MDHEN and CDR2 is SYDVKM. V gave up 3 bases and J gave up 0 bases, with 6 bases separating them. There are 14 residues in the CDR3. This CDR3 reads CASSFRDSNQPQHF. The CDR3 nucleotides are TGTGCCAGCAGTTTCCGGGATAGCAATCAGCCCCAGCATTTT.

V gene TRBV6-6 combines with J gene TRBJ2-2; no reliable D call. The CDR3 extends over 13 amino acids. V was pared by 2 bases and J by 5 bases, with 6 bases between. CDR1 is MNHNY, CDR2 SVGAGI, per germline (reference sequence). The CDR3 bases are TGTGCCAGCAGTTACCGGACGACCGGGGAGCTGTTTTTT. This sequence encodes CASSYRTTGELFF.

This chain links TRBV10-3 with TRBJ2-2; D uncertain. Germline lookup yields CDR1 ENHRY and CDR2 SYGVKD. The CDR3 sequence is 14 residues long. V was trimmed by 4 bases and J by 1 base, leaving 7 bases between them. CDR3 DNA: TGTGCCATCAGTGTCATGGGGAACACCGGGGAGCTGTTTTTT. This translates into CAISVMGNTGELFF.

The chain joins TRBV6-5 to TRBJ2-7; D assignment may be TRBD1 or TRBD2 (5 bases each). Per the germline V gene, CDR1 is MNHEY and CDR2 is SVGAGI. The ends were cut back, 9 bases at V and 6 bases at J, with 18 bases in the middle. CDR3 length equals 13 residues. This chain's CDR3 is CASVVVRESEQYF. Here the CDR3 DNA reads TGTGCCAGTGTGGTAGTCAGGGAGAGCGAGCAGTACTTC.

This sequence joins TRBV6-6 and TRBJ2-1; D not certain. The CDR3 runs to 15 residues. V was clipped by 1 base and J by 8 bases, with 15 bases between them. Germline CDR1 is MNHNY and CDR2 is SVGAGI (reference sequence). The CDR3 is CASSYFGKNPDEQFF. As DNA, the CDR3 is TGTGCCAGCAGTTACTTCGGCAAGAACCCCGATGAGCAGTTCTTC.

This clone was picked up a small number of times. The gene calls are TRBV6-1 and TRBJ2-1, with D hard to call. Trimming shortened V by 2 bases and J by 1 base, and 0 bases separated the two germline ends. From germline, CDR1 is MNHNS and CDR2 SASEGT. The length of the CDR3 is 12 residues. The CDR3: CASSESYNEQFF. CDR3 nucleotide sequence: TGTGCCAGCAGTGAATCCTACAATGAGCAGTTCTTC.

The genes are TRBV10-3 and TRBJ1-6, with 8 bases fitting TRBD1. Germline lookup yields CDR1 ENHRY and CDR2 SYGVKD. The CDR3 spans 13 residues. V gave up 6 bases and J gave up 8 bases; unmatched junction bases: 3. CDR3 amino acids: CAIRMDRDSPLHF. DNA of the CDR3: TGTGCCATCAGGATGGACAGGGATTCACCCCTCCACTTT.

V and J are TRBV30 and TRBJ1-3; a weak D match, TRBD1 (5 bases). Germline CDR1 reads GTSNPN; CDR2 reads SVGIG (reference sequence). Trimming shortened V by 5 bases and J by 8 bases, and 19 bases separated the two germline ends. CDR3 length equals 14 residues. CDR3 in amino acids: CAWDGGNLGDTIYF. In DNA, the CDR3 is TGTGCCTGGGACGGGGGGAATCTAGGGGACACCATATATTTT.

V is TRBV19 and J is TRBJ1-1, with 7 nucleotides matching TRBD1. Per the germline V gene, CDR1 is LNHDA and CDR2 is SQIVND (reference sequence). V trimming: 3 bases; J trimming: 6 bases; junction bases outside the gene matches: 7. CDR3 length: 14 amino acids. The CDR3 coding sequence is TGTGCCAGTAGTATTAGGGGGCGTTTAGCTGAAGCTTTCTTT. Translating gives CASSIRGRLAEAFF.

The chain carries TRBV9 and TRBJ1-5; D uncertain. V was clipped by 3 bases and J by 11 bases, with 12 bases between them. The CDR3 extends over 12 amino acids. Germline CDR1 reads SGDLS; CDR2 reads YYNGEE. The CDR3 region has the DNA TGTGCCAGCAGCGACGGTGTTTCGTCCCAGCATTTT. Translation gives CASSDGVSSQHF.

This clone was detected once. V is TRBV7-3 and J is TRBJ1-6, with D perhaps matching TRBD1 (5 bases). The germline V gene encodes CDR1 SGHTA and CDR2 FQGTGA. The CDR3 extends over 15 amino acids. The V and J ends lost 6 bases and 6 bases respectively, with 15 bases between them. The CDR3 sequence: CASSRGGPSNSPLHF. The CDR3, as DNA: TGTGCCAGCAGTCGGGGCGGGCCATCTAATTCACCCCTCCACTTT.

Remarks on this clone: The sample holds other DNA sequences that translate to the same CDR3. The rearrangement joins TRBV19 to TRBJ1-1; unclear D gene. CDR1 is LNHDA, CDR2 SQIVND, per germline (reference sequence). The CDR3 sequence is 11 residues long. Trimming took 8 bases from V and 1 from J, leaving 5 bases between them. CDR3 in amino acids: CASRGNTEAFF. CDR3 coding DNA: TGTGCCAGTCGGGGGAACACTGAAGCTTTCTTT.